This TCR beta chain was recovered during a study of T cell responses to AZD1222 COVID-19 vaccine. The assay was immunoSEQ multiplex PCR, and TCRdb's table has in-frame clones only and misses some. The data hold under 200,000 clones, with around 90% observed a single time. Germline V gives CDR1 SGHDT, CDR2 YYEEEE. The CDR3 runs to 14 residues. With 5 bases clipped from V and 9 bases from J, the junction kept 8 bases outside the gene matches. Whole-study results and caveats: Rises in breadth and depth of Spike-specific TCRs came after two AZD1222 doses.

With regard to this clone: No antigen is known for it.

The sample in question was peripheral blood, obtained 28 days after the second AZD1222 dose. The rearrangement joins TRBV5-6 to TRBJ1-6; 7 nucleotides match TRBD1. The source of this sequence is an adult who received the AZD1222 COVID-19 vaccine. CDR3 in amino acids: CASRPRDRRSPLHF. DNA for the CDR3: TGTGCCAGCAGACCCCGGGACAGACGTTCACCCCTCCACTTT. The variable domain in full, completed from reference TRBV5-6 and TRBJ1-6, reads DAGVTQSPTHLIKTRGQQVTLRCSPKSGHDTVSWYQQALGQGPQFIFQYYEEEERQRGNFPDRFSGHQFPNYSSELNVNALLLGDSALYLCASRPRDRRSPLHFGNGTRLTVT.